This TCR beta chain was sequenced in a study of T-cell memory formation after mild COVID-19. TCRdb independently ran MiXCR on the 5' RACE reads; one entry per CDR3 protein. The sample carries fewer than 400,000 distinct CDR3 sequences, about a sixth recorded once. A few counts support this clonotype. Trimming stripped 4 bases from V and 1 base from J, with 8 bases between. The CDR3 sequence is 15 residues long. The specimen was PBMCs or a T cell subset sorted from them (not recorded which). V usage is TRBV12-3 or TRBV12-4 and J usage is TRBJ2-6, with D unclear. The TCR was taken from a man aged 18-30 years who had mild COVID-19 (a few samples of this study predate the infection). Cell type and time point are not known. CDR3 sequence: CASSSWGSGANVLTF. In DNA form, the CDR3 reads TGTGCCAGCAGTTCTTGGGGATCTGGGGCCAACGTCCTGACTTTC.